These T cell receptor beta chains were read from a single sample in a study of T cells expressing NK-cell markers. TCRdb reprocessed the 5' RACE reads, with one entry per CDR3 protein and no DNA. The table for this sample gives roughly 450,000 distinct CDR3 sequences. Sample: blood T cells: a sorted CD56 or NKG2C T cell subset, CD4+ or CD8+ T cells, or bulk PBMC T cells (not recorded which). Every receptor here comes from a woman in her forties or fifties in good health. Each CDR3 is given with its conserved first and last residue. The order of the fields is CDR3 protein, J gene, CDR3 length, V gene.

CDR3aa: CATSRALFPATTNEKLFF
j_gene: TRBJ1-4
len: 18
v_gene: TRBV15

CDR3aa: CSASVGQGSGSPLHF
j_gene: TRBJ1-6
len: 15
v_gene: TRBV20-1

CDR3aa: CASSERQGREAFF
j_gene: TRBJ1-1
len: 13
v_gene: TRBV12-3/TRBV12-4

CDR3aa: CASSLEQLAMNTEAFF
j_gene: TRBJ1-1
len: 16
v_gene: TRBV7-2

CDR3aa: CASSDAQYGYTF
j_gene: TRBJ1-2
len: 12
v_gene: TRBV6-1

CDR3aa: CASSQDLDVSGPTQYF
j_gene: TRBJ2-3
len: 16
v_gene: TRBV4-1

CDR3aa: CATSPGTRVVSNTGELFF
j_gene: TRBJ2-2
len: 18
v_gene: TRBV24-1

CDR3aa: CAWSRTDSGYQETQYF
j_gene: TRBJ2-5
len: 16
v_gene: TRBV30

CDR3aa: CASSSYYSGSSYNEQFF
j_gene: TRBJ2-1
len: 17
v_gene: TRBV5-1

CDR3aa: CASTFSRLANYGYTF
j_gene: TRBJ1-2
len: 15
v_gene: TRBV12-3/TRBV12-4

CDR3aa: CASSGEAQGPGALNTEAFF
j_gene: TRBJ1-1
len: 19
v_gene: TRBV7-2

CDR3aa: CASSRPGPPLQYF
j_gene: TRBJ2-3
len: 13
v_gene: TRBV3-1

CDR3aa: CASSPIAGGSFWYF
j_gene: TRBJ2-7
len: 14
v_gene: TRBV12-3/TRBV12-4

CDR3aa: CASRLGAGDQPQHF
j_gene: TRBJ1-5
len: 14
v_gene: TRBV7-2

CDR3aa: CASTLLAGNEQFF
j_gene: TRBJ2-1
len: 13
v_gene: TRBV12-3/TRBV12-4

CDR3aa: CASSYESGGTEAFF
j_gene: TRBJ1-1
len: 14
v_gene: TRBV12-3/TRBV12-4

CDR3aa: CASSVDPTYGYTF
j_gene: TRBJ1-2
len: 13
v_gene: TRBV9

CDR3aa: CASRKSSTDTQYF
j_gene: TRBJ2-3
len: 13
v_gene: TRBV12-3/TRBV12-4

CDR3aa: CSAKTGGQGGNQPQHF
j_gene: TRBJ1-5
len: 16
v_gene: TRBV20-1

CDR3aa: CASSPEGQAYNEQFF
j_gene: TRBJ2-1
len: 15
v_gene: TRBV4-1

CDR3aa: CASSSEQGFAEAFF
j_gene: TRBJ1-1
len: 14
v_gene: TRBV7-9

CDR3aa: CASSAHRGPQPTQYF
j_gene: TRBJ2-3
len: 15
v_gene: TRBV6-1

CDR3aa: CASSLEQGFGEQYF
j_gene: TRBJ2-7
len: 14
v_gene: TRBV5-1

CDR3aa: CATSGGPIGRAPQHF
j_gene: TRBJ1-5
len: 15
v_gene: TRBV24-1

CDR3aa: CASRIRRGIQETQYF
j_gene: TRBJ2-5
len: 15
v_gene: TRBV7-8

CDR3aa: CASLEGGVDNEQFF
j_gene: TRBJ2-1
len: 14
v_gene: TRBV11-3

CDR3aa: CASSESRPDQPQHF
j_gene: TRBJ1-5
len: 14
v_gene: TRBV6-1

CDR3aa: CASSSAGPTPGANEQFF
j_gene: TRBJ2-1
len: 17
v_gene: TRBV6-5

CDR3aa: CASSQGRTGKGNYGYTF
j_gene: TRBJ1-2
len: 17
v_gene: TRBV3-1

CDR3aa: CASSPPVKEQETQYF
j_gene: TRBJ2-5
len: 15
v_gene: TRBV18

CDR3aa: CASSSLLLSRAQYF
j_gene: TRBJ2-3
len: 14
v_gene: TRBV6-5